Listed below are T cell receptor beta chains from one sample, sequenced in a study of glioma-infiltrating T cells after dendritic cell vaccination. TCRdb's table, derived via immunoSEQ multiplex PCR, lists solely in-frame clones and lacks some. The sample includes approximately 64,000 clones, around 83% of them seen just once. The sequencing here drew on blood, taken before dendritic cell vaccination. These receptors all stem from a human donor with glioblastoma. CDR3s include the opening cysteine and the closing phenylalanine or tryptophan. The order of the fields is V gene, D gene, J gene, CDR3 length, CDR3 protein, CDR3 DNA. The D gene is left open where the match is weak.

TRBV7-9	TRBD2	TRBJ2-3	15	CASSVGKLASDTQYF	TGTGCCTCATCGGTAGGGAAACTAGCGTCAGATACGCAGTATTTT
TRBV5-1	TRBD2	TRBJ2-3	16	CASSSLTSGGTDTQYF	TGCGCCAGCAGCTCTCTGACTAGCGGGGGTACAGATACGCAGTATTTT
TRBV7-6	.	TRBJ2-3	15	CASSLPGAGADTQYF	TGTGCCAGCAGCTTACCAGGGGCGGGTGCAGATACGCAGTATTTT
TRBV6-5	.	TRBJ1-2	13	CASTLDGNYGYTF	TGTGCCAGCACCCTCGACGGGAACTATGGCTACACCTTC
TRBV7-6	TRBD1	TRBJ2-5	18	CASSLDPPRTGGRETQYF	TGTGCCAGCAGCTTAGATCCCCCTCGGACAGGGGGCAGGGAGACCCAGTACTTC
TRBV30	.	TRBJ1-1	13	CAWGGLGDTEAFF	TGTGCCTGGGGAGGGCTCGGGGACACTGAAGCTTTCTTT
TRBV7-8	.	TRBJ2-7	16	CASSSKGRGAGDEQYF	TGTGCCAGCAGCTCCAAGGGGAGGGGGGCAGGGGACGAGCAGTACTTC
TRBV5-1	.	TRBJ2-7	13	CASSETGRHEQYF	TGCGCCAGCAGCGAGACAGGGAGGCACGAGCAGTACTTC
TRBV9	.	TRBJ2-7	14	CASSVGTYSYEQYF	TGTGCCAGCAGCGTGGGGACATACTCCTACGAGCAGTACTTC
TRBV29-1	TRBD2	TRBJ2-1	14	CSVVESGGPNEQFF	TGCAGCGTTGTGGAGAGCGGGGGGCCCAATGAGCAGTTCTTC
TRBV7-6	.	TRBJ1-2	14	CASSPRGGNYGYTF	TGTGCCAGCAGCCCGAGGGGGGGGAACTATGGCTACACCTTC